This is a list of T cell receptor beta chains from one sample in a study of T-cell memory formation after mild COVID-19. TCRdb re-analysed the 5' RACE reads in MiXCR, keeping a single row per CDR3 protein. The sample lists roughly 120,000 distinct CDR3 sequences, approximately 22% seen once, with about 42% in the top ten. The sequenced material came from PBMCs or a T cell subset sorted from them (not recorded which). Receptors were obtained from a man in his late teens or twenties who had mild COVID-19 (a few samples of this study predate the infection). Cell type and time point are not known. CDR3s include the opening cysteine and the closing phenylalanine or tryptophan. The D gene is left open where the match is weak. Size tells how often a clone was seen (once, few, many) or the class of an expanded clone, and some rows leave it out.

d_call,v_call,cdr3_length,j_call,clone_size,cdr3_aa
TRBD2,TRBV4-1,18,TRBJ2-5,few,CASSQRNLAGGVEETQYF
-,TRBV4-1,14,TRBJ1-1,-,CASSPGRSNTEAFF
-,TRBV7-9,13,TRBJ1-2,-,CASSWTESYGYTF
-,TRBV4-3,15,TRBJ2-5,-,CASSQDQVVGETQYF
TRBD2,TRBV2,14,TRBJ2-1,-,CASSTSGGVNEQFF
TRBD1,TRBV7-9,17,TRBJ1-6,-,CASSVDEDRVGNSPLHF
-,TRBV15,12,TRBJ2-4,-,CATSEYNNIQYF
TRBD2,TRBV7-2,16,TRBJ2-1,-,CASSSSSGGSYNEQFF
-,TRBV18,17,TRBJ2-2,few,CASSHALGTSNTGELFF
-,TRBV7-9,13,TRBJ1-4,few,CASSSRVGEKLFF
TRBD2,TRBV6-5,15,TRBJ2-1,few,CASRGLAGEANEQFF
-,TRBV6-5,13,TRBJ2-1,few,CASTLGNLGQQFF
-,TRBV15,14,TRBJ1-1,-,CATSSRREATEAFF
-,TRBV6-2/TRBV6-3,12,TRBJ2-1,few,CASSYQGNEQFF
-,TRBV4-1,14,TRBJ2-7,many,CASSQAGIAYEQYF
-,TRBV7-8,14,TRBJ2-7,-,CASSFGGRSYEQYF
-,TRBV19,13,TRBJ1-2,few,CASSQPGFYGYTF
-,TRBV3-1,13,TRBJ2-1,-,CASSQEPNNEQFF
TRBD2,TRBV28,13,TRBJ2-1,few,CASSPTSGNEQFF
TRBD1,TRBV11-2,15,TRBJ1-3,few,CASSTRDRAGNTIYF
-,TRBV28,14,TRBJ2-1,-,CASSWPVDYNEQFF
TRBD2,TRBV27,16,TRBJ2-3,-,CASSSPTSRSTDTQYF
TRBD1,TRBV4-1,19,TRBJ2-7,few,CASSQGLNLRGTGDYEQYF
TRBD2,TRBV5-8,15,TRBJ2-1,-,CASRPRSGGVGEQFF
-,TRBV29-1,16,TRBJ2-1,-,CSVDGMGPPSYNEQFF
TRBD2,TRBV20-1,15,TRBJ2-1,-,CSAPASGGAQWGQFF
TRBD1,TRBV9,14,TRBJ1-2,-,CASSGRWTGDGYTF
-,TRBV7-2,15,TRBJ2-1,-,CASSLQGRSYNEQFF
-,TRBV20-1,10,TRBJ2-5,-,CSARKETQYF
-,TRBV7-9,15,TRBJ1-1,-,CASSFLLGSNTEAFF
TRBD1,TRBV6-2/TRBV6-3,14,TRBJ2-7,-,CASSQTGSAREQYF
-,TRBV6-1,15,TRBJ2-7,-,CASSDGRPASYEQYF
TRBD1,TRBV10-3,15,TRBJ1-5,many,CAISERQGSNQPQHF
-,TRBV28,15,TRBJ2-5,many,CASRDIARVQETQYF
-,TRBV7-9,13,TRBJ2-1,-,CASSPPPAPEQFF
-,TRBV29-1,13,TRBJ2-6,-,CSVVISGANVLTF
-,TRBV27,16,TRBJ2-1,-,CASSPPLGGPSNEQFF
-,TRBV5-6,13,TRBJ1-2,-,CASSFQKLYGYTF
-,TRBV28,14,TRBJ2-5,-,CASSSGWGQETQYF
-,TRBV7-2,13,TRBJ1-1,-,CASTPQQNTEAFF
-,TRBV12-3/TRBV12-4,14,TRBJ1-5,few,CASSGTRDEEPQHF
TRBD1,TRBV2,14,TRBJ1-1,few,CASRPGTGMGEAFF
TRBD1,TRBV6-5,16,TRBJ1-2,few,CASSYYRTGDRYGYTF
-,TRBV29-1,13,TRBJ2-7,many,CSVDSGSFHEQYF
-,TRBV7-8,16,TRBJ2-2,few,CASSFPTGRNTGELFF
-,TRBV7-9,14,TRBJ2-3,few,CASVGRDSTDTQYF
-,TRBV11-2,15,TRBJ2-2,few,CASIPLGENTGELFF
TRBD1,TRBV12-3/TRBV12-4,12,TRBJ1-1,few,CASSQDRVETFF
-,TRBV7-8,14,TRBJ2-7,-,CASSREGSSYEQYF
-,TRBV3-1,14,TRBJ2-5,few,CASSPDGLQETQYF
TRBD1,TRBV5-1,14,TRBJ1-5,many,CASSQWTGDQPQHF
-,TRBV7-9,14,TRBJ2-7,-,CASSQSEVNYEQYF
-,TRBV29-1,16,TRBJ2-5,many,CSVVGSREPFQETQYF
TRBD1,TRBV10-3,16,TRBJ2-2,-,CAISGETGYGTGELFF
-,TRBV9,14,TRBJ1-4,few,CASSLGDRNEKLFF
TRBD2,TRBV29-1,20,TRBJ2-3,few,CSVDPGLAGARVTSTDTQYF
TRBD1,TRBV7-8,12,TRBJ2-7,many,CASSSTGYEQYF
TRBD1,TRBV7-9,15,TRBJ2-3,few,CASRRGPSGTDTQYF
TRBD1,TRBV7-3,14,TRBJ1-1,-,CASSPQGEDTEAFF